These 27 T cell receptor beta chains originate from one sample sequenced in a study of blood T cell repertoires in COVID-19. Clones were sequenced by immunoSEQ multiplex PCR, and TCRdb holds only the in-frame ones, with some missing. The sample carries fewer than 130,000 clones, 70% to 90% recorded once. The sample taken for sequencing was peripheral blood. The receptors were gathered from a human donor in a cohort sampled during active COVID-19.

The chain uses TRBV7-9 and TRBJ2-2, with TRBD2 identical over 10 bases. This CDR3 is 16 amino acids long. J was trimmed by 3 bases and V by 6 bases; bases with no gene match: 7. Per the germline V gene, CDR1 is SEHNR and CDR2 is FQNEAQ (reference sequence). CDR3 region: CASSRLAGADTGELFF. The CDR3 nucleotides are TGTGCCAGCAGTCGCCTAGCGGGAGCCGACACCGGGGAGCTGTTTTTT. The entire variable domain, with the rest obtained from reference TRBV7-9 and TRBJ2-2, is as follows: DTGVSQNPRHKITKRGQNVTFRCDPISEHNRLYWYRQTLGQGPEFLTYFQNEAQLEKSRLLSDRFSAERPKGSFSTLEIQRTEQGDSAMYLCASSRLAGADTGELFFGEGSRLTVL.

This chain links TRBV9 with TRBJ1-3; no clear D. The CDR3 contains 16 residues. In germline, CDR1 is SGDLS, CDR2 YYNGEE. V lost 0 bases and J lost 0, with 10 bases in between. The CDR3 sequence: CASSVALSDSGNTIYF. CDR3 sequence (DNA): TGTGCCAGCAGCGTAGCTCTAAGCGACTCTGGAAACACCATATATTTT.

V gene TRBV7-2 combines with J gene TRBJ2-7, with 8 nucleotides matching TRBD2. The CDR3 extends over 16 amino acids. Unmatched junction bases numbered 12, after V lost 5 bases and J lost 3 bases. CDR1 and CDR2 from the germline V gene are SGHTA and FQGNSA. The CDR3: CASSAQGTRIGYEQYF. The CDR3 nucleotides read TGTGCCAGCAGCGCCCAAGGGACTAGGATCGGCTACGAGCAGTACTTC.

The chain carries TRBV4-2 and TRBJ1-5; no reliable D call. Trimming stripped 0 bases from V and 3 bases from J, with 9 bases between. Germline V lookup: CDR1 LGHNA, CDR2 YNFKEQ. CDR3 length: 15 amino acids. This chain's CDR3 is CASSQDLQTNQPQHF. The CDR3 DNA sequence: TGTGCCAGCAGCCAAGATCTACAGACCAATCAGCCCCAGCATTTT.

This clone is a singleton in its sample. The chain links TRBV28 to TRBJ1-5; D perhaps matches TRBD1 (6 bases). CDR3 length equals 17 residues. V shed 7 bases and J shed 3 bases, with 22 bases lying between them. Germline CDR1 MDHEN, CDR2 SYDVKM. The CDR3 nucleotides read TGTGCCAGCAACCCCTGGGGGGGGACACCCTACAATCAGCCCCAGCATTTT. As protein: CASNPWGGTPYNQPQHF. The whole variable domain, filled in from reference TRBV28 and TRBJ1-5, reads DVKVTQSSRYLVKRTGEKVFLECVQDMDHENMFWYRQDPGLGLRLIYFSYDVKMKEKGDIPEGYSVSREKKERFSLILESASTNQTSMYLCASNPWGGTPYNQPQHFGDGTRLSIL.

The chain has TRBV30 and TRBJ2-3, with D perhaps matching TRBD2 (6 bases). CDR1 is GTSNPN and CDR2 is SVGIG in the germline V gene (reference sequence). The CDR3 has 17 residues. Trimming pared 4 bases from V and 1 base from J, leaving 21 bases between. CDR3 bases: TGTGCCTGGAAGCAGGGAGGTGTTTTTTGGCGCACAGATACGCAGTATTTT. Amino acid sequence: CAWKQGGVFWRTDTQYF. Drawing the rest from reference TRBV30 and TRBJ2-3, the complete variable domain is SQTIHQWPATLVQPVGSPLSLECTVEGTSNPNLYWYRQAAGRGLQLLFYSVGIGQISSEVPQNLSASRPQDRQFILSSKKLLLSDSGFYLCAWKQGGVFWRTDTQYFGPGTRLTVL.

The chain joins TRBV5-6 to TRBJ1-6; 11 nucleotides align to TRBD1. Germline assignment: CDR1 SGHDT and CDR2 YYEEEE. The CDR3 is 18 residues long. With 0 bases clipped from V and 7 bases from J, the junction kept 9 bases outside the gene matches. The CDR3 bases are TGTGCCAGCAGCTTGGTTCTACTGGGGACAGGGGGGAATTCACCCCTCCACTTT. Its translation: CASSLVLLGTGGNSPLHF.

V usage is TRBV6-6 and J usage is TRBJ2-7; TRBD2 aligns across 13 bases. The CDR3 has 16 amino acids. The V and J ends lost 4 bases and 3 bases, in that order; junction bases with no gene match: 6. Germline V gives CDR1 MNHNY, CDR2 SVGAGI (reference sequence). As DNA, the CDR3 is TGTGCCAGCAGTTCCCGGACTAGCGGGAGATTCTACGAGCAGTACTTC. Amino acid sequence: CASSSRTSGRFYEQYF.

This sequence joins TRBV6-6 and TRBJ1-1, with unresolved D. This CDR3 comprises 13 residues. CDR1 and CDR2 from the germline V gene are MNHNY and SVGAGI (reference sequence). The V gene lost 3 bases and the J gene lost 2 bases, with 7 bases spanning the gap. CDR3 DNA sequence: TGTGCCAGCAGTTATTGGGCCAACACTGAAGCTTTCTTT. Its protein product is CASSYWANTEAFF.

CDR3 in amino acids: CASSADRASYNEQFF. DNA for the CDR3: TGCGCCAGCAGCGCAGACAGGGCCTCCTACAATGAGCAGTTCTTC. The V call is TRBV5-1, the J call TRBJ2-1, with TRBD1 identical over 7 bases. Per the germline V gene, CDR1 is SGHRS and CDR2 is YFSETQ. The CDR3 is 15 amino acids. The trim removed 4 bases at V and 0 bases at J, leaving 4 bases unmatched.

The V gene is TRBV5-1, the J gene TRBJ1-6; 7 nucleotides line up with TRBD1. Trimming took 3 bases from V and 6 from J; bases not matched to a gene: 9. This CDR3 is built from 16 residues. From germline, CDR1 is SGHRS and CDR2 YFSETQ. The CDR3 DNA reads TGCGCCAGCAGCTGGGACAGATCCAGTATTAATTCACCCCTCCACTTT. Its protein is CASSWDRSSINSPLHF.

The chain links TRBV28 to TRBJ2-1; TRBD2 matches at 11 bases. This CDR3 region has 15 residues. Germline CDR1 and CDR2: MDHEN and SYDVKM. J lost 9 bases, V lost 5 bases, and 9 bases had no gene match. The CDR3 coding sequence is TGTGCCAGCAGTATTAGCGGGAGGGCCTCAAGTGAGCAGTTCTTC. Translation gives CASSISGRASSEQFF.

This clone was detected only once. The rearrangement links TRBV4-2 to TRBJ2-7; 11 nucleotides match TRBD2. The CDR3 contains 17 residues. V lost 3 bases and J lost 2; bases outside the gene matches: 9. Germline CDR1 is LGHNA and CDR2 is YNFKEQ. Written as DNA, the CDR3 is TGTGCCAGCAGCCAGCTTGATTATAGCGGGAGGGCCTACGAGCAGTACTTC. Translation: CASSQLDYSGRAYEQYF.

The V call is TRBV3-1 (or the pseudogene TRBV3-2), the J call TRBJ1-1; D gene uncertain. This CDR3 is built from 14 residues. With 0 bases removed from V and 1 base from J, the gap between germline ends came to 6 bases. In germline, CDR1 is LGHDT, CDR2 YNNKEL (reference sequence). The CDR3 bases are TGTGCCAGCAGCCAAGATCTCCCGAACACTGAAGCTTTCTTT. It encodes CASSQDLPNTEAFF.

The J gene is TRBJ1-1, the V gene TRBV2, with 9 bases fitting TRBD1. The CDR3 length is 17 residues. Trimming took 6 bases from V and 4 from J; bases not matched to a gene: 15. Germline V CDR1 and CDR2: SNHLY, FYNNEI. CDR3 nucleotides: TGTGCCAGCAGCGGGGGACAGGGTAATTTAGAGGGCACTGAAGCTTTCTTT. Encoded protein: CASSGGQGNLEGTEAFF.

The chain combines TRBV25-1 with TRBJ1-2; D gene unclear. Trimming removed 7 bases from V and 2 bases from J, with 8 bases in between. CDR1 and CDR2 (germline): MGHDK, SYGVNS. The CDR3 consists of 12 residues. CDR3 amino acids: CASNNQNYGYTF. Here the CDR3 DNA reads TGTGCCAGCAACAACCAAAACTATGGCTACACCTTC.

The J gene is TRBJ1-4, the V gene TRBV6-6, with TRBD1 as a possible D gene (6 bases). Germline V CDR1 and CDR2: MNHNY, SVGAGI (reference sequence). This CDR3 is built from 16 residues. Trimming stripped 2 bases from V and 8 bases from J, with 18 bases between. The CDR3 DNA follows: TGTGCCAGCAGTTACCTCAAGCCAGGGGTAGGAGAAAAACTGTTTTTT. Translation: CASSYLKPGVGEKLFF.

The rearrangement uses TRBV28 and TRBJ1-5, with 9 bases aligning to TRBD1. With V trimmed by 4 bases and J by 1 base, 11 bases remained unmatched. The CDR3 is 18 amino acids. CDR1 and CDR2 (germline): MDHEN, SYDVKM. CDR3 DNA: TGTGCCAGCAGTTGGCCAGGTACCGGGACAGGGAGCAATCAGCCCCAGCATTTT. Translated, it gives CASSWPGTGTGSNQPQHF.

This chain links TRBV5-8 with TRBJ2-1; TRBD2 matches 15 bases. Germline V gene sequence: CDR1 SGHTS, CDR2 YDEGEE. V trimming: 3 bases; J trimming: 15 bases; junction bases outside the gene matches: 7. The CDR3 contains 14 residues. The CDR3 DNA reads TGTGCCAGCAGCTGGGGGACTAGCGGGAGGTTTGGGTTCTTC. This encodes CASSWGTSGRFGFF. Together with reference TRBV5-8 and TRBJ2-1, the CDR3 gives the full variable domain: EAGVTQSPTHLIKTRGQQATLRCSPISGHTSVYWYQQALGLGLQFLLWYDEGEERNRGNFPPRFSGRQFPNYSSELNVNALELEDSALYLCASSWGTSGRFGFFGPGTRLTVL.

This clone has more than one count but fewer than ten. The chain uses TRBV7-9 and TRBJ2-6; weak D call: TRBD1 (5 bases). This CDR3 contains 18 residues. Between the trimmed V and J ends, which lost 5 bases and 1 base, there was a span of 18 bases. Germline V lookup: CDR1 SEHNR, CDR2 FQNEAQ (reference sequence). The CDR3 bases are TGTGCCAGCAGCCCCCGTGGACATACGCCTTCTGGGGCCAACGTCCTGACTTTC. Amino acids: CASSPRGHTPSGANVLTF.

This clone was observed a handful of times. The chain couples TRBV19 to TRBJ2-2, with D uncertain. The V end was cut by 0 bases, the J end by 6 bases, with 11 bases between. The CDR3 extends over 15 amino acids. Germline V gives CDR1 LNHDA, CDR2 SQIVND (reference sequence). CDR3 region: CASSIDAGYSGELFF. DNA for the CDR3: TGTGCCAGTAGTATAGATGCCGGGTATTCCGGGGAGCTGTTTTTT. The variable domain in full, with the rest retrieved from reference TRBV19 and TRBJ2-2, is DGGITQSPKYLFRKEGQNVTLSCEQNLNHDAMYWYRQDPGQGLRLIYYSQIVNDFQKGDIAEGYSVSREKKESFPLTVTSAQKNPTAFYLCASSIDAGYSGELFFGEGSRLTVL.

The V gene is TRBV6-5, the J gene TRBJ2-7, with 11 nucleotides matching TRBD1. Germline V gene sequence: CDR1 MNHEY, CDR2 SVGAGI. The CDR3 loop spans 15 amino acids. J lost 3 bases, V lost 5 bases, and 6 bases had no gene match. CDR3 sequence (DNA): TGTGCCAGCAGTAACCCGGGACAGGGGGACTACGAGCAGTACTTC. Translated, it gives CASSNPGQGDYEQYF.

The genes are TRBV13 and TRBJ2-3; D is undetermined. The CDR3 is 16 residues long. Per the germline V gene, CDR1 is PRHDT and CDR2 is FYEKMQ (reference sequence). Trimming pared 5 bases from V and 2 bases from J, leaving 17 bases between. As DNA, the CDR3 is TGTGCCAGCAGCCCTGGTGGTTGGCCCTTCACAGATACGCAGTATTTT. Its protein is CASSPGGWPFTDTQYF.

V and J are TRBV27 and TRBJ2-3, with D possibly TRBD2 on 5 matching bases. Germline V gene sequence: CDR1 MNHEY, CDR2 SMNVEV (reference sequence). CDR3 length: 14 residues. V lost 3 bases, J lost 2 bases, and 9 bases lay in between. Written as DNA, the CDR3 is TGTGCCAGCAGTTTGGGTCTAGCCACAGATACGCAGTATTTT. Amino acids: CASSLGLATDTQYF.

The CDR3 here is CASSLAGGPGETQYF. The CDR3 DNA sequence: TGTGCCAGCAGCTTAGCGGGAGGGCCGGGGGAGACCCAGTACTTC. The chain uses TRBV11-3 and TRBJ2-5, with 8 bases that match TRBD2. Germline V gene sequence: CDR1 SGHNT, CDR2 YENEEA. There are 15 residues in the CDR3. Trimming removed 1 base from V and 5 bases from J; junction bases left unmatched: 6.

The rearrangement uses TRBV11-2 and TRBJ1-6, with 8 bases identical to TRBD1. The CDR3 has 15 residues. From germline, CDR1 is SGHAT and CDR2 FQNNGV. The V gene end was trimmed by 0 bases and the J gene end by 9 bases; junction bases not matched to a gene: 4. DNA for the CDR3: TGTGCCAGCAGCTTAGAAGGGACAGGCCGTTCACCCCTCCACTTT. This gives the protein CASSLEGTGRSPLHF.

This clone was counted only a few times. This sequence joins TRBV18 and TRBJ1-5; D might be TRBD1 (6 bases). CDR3 size: 13 residues. V lost 4 bases, J lost 7 bases, and 11 bases lay in between. CDR1 and CDR2 from the germline V gene are KGHSH and LQKENI. The CDR3 protein is CASSRGLGQPQHF. The CDR3, as DNA: TGTGCCAGCTCACGGGGGCTAGGGCAGCCCCAGCATTTT. Variable domain in full (rest from reference TRBV18 and TRBJ1-5): NAGVMQNPRHLVRRRGQEARLRCSPMKGHSHVYWYRQLPEEGLKFMVYLQKENIIDESGMPKERFSAEFPKEGPSILRIQQVVRGDSAAYFCASSRGLGQPQHFGDGTRLSIL.